The clone carrying this T cell receptor (beta chain) appeared a single time. The target antigen is unknown. This entry comes from a study of cytomegalovirus exposure and HLA in healthy donors. The study's findings and limits: Among TCR sequences, most were rare, though some public TCRs appeared in many donors. A few chains tied to CMV proved CMV antigen-specific in vitro. TCR beta chains numbering some 160 were designated cytomegalovirus-associated. In the roughly 130 validation repertoires, a later analysis found that first-cohort TCR clusters tended to co-occur.

Method: immunoSEQ multiplex PCR; TCRdb's copy keeps in-frame clones and lacks some. The data hold over 75,000 clones, with about 85% observed a single time. V lost 2 bases, J lost 0 bases, and 3 bases lay in between. This CDR3 has 13 residues. The V gene's germline CDR1 is SGHRS and CDR2 YFSETQ. Sequencing input: PBMCs. The chain couples TRBV5-1 to TRBJ1-5; no definite D call. The receptor was derived from a man between 18 and 35 years old in good health and CMV-seropositive. The CDR3 loop is CASSFSSNQPQHF. DNA for the CDR3: TGCGCCAGCAGCTTCAGTAGCAATCAGCCCCAGCATTTT.